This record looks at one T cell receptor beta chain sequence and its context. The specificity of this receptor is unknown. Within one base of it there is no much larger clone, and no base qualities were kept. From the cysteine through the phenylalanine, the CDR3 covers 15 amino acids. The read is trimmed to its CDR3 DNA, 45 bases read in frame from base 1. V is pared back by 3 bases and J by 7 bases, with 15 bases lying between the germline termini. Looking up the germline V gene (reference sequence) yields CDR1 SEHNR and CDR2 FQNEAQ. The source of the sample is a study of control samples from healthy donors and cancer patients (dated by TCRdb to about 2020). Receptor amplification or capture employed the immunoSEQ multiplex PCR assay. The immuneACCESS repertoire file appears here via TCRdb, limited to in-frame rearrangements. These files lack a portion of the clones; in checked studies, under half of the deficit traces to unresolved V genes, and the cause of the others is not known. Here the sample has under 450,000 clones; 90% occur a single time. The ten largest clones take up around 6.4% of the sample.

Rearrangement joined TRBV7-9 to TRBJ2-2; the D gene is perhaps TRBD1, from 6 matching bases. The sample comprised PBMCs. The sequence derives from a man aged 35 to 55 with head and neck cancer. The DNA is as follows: TGTGCCAGCAGCTTTGGGGGCCGGCGGAGCGGGGAGCTGTTTTTT. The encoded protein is CASSFGGRRSGELFF.